This TCR beta chain was recovered during a study of blood T cell repertoires in COVID-19. The CDR3 totals 17 residues. Trimming removed 2 bases from V and 5 bases from J, with 19 bases in between. CDR1 is LNHDA, CDR2 SQIVND, per germline (reference sequence). Assay used: immunoSEQ multiplex PCR; TCRdb lists only in-frame clones, some missing. This sample has nearly 110,000 clones; about three quarters occur once, and the top ten carry roughly 4%. The source is a man in his 70s with acute or convalescent COVID-19. The chain employs TRBV19 and TRBJ1-5; D gene uncertain. Material for sequencing was peripheral blood. The CDR3 sequence: CASSIREGKGGDQPQHF. In DNA, the CDR3 is TGTGCCAGTAGTATACGGGAAGGCAAGGGTGGGGATCAGCCCCAGCATTTT.